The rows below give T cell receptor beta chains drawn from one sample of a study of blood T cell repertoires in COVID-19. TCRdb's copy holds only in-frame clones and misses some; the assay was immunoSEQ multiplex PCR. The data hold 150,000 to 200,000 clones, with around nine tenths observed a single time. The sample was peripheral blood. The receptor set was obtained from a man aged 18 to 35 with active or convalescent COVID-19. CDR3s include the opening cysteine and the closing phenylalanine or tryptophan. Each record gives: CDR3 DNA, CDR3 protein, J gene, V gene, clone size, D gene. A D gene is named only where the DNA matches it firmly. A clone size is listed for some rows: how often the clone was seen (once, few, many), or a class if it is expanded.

TGTGCCAGCAGCTTAGGTCTGAGCTCCTACAATGAGCAGTTCTTC CASSLGLSSYNEQFF TRBJ2-1 TRBV7-9 - -
TGTGCCAGCAGTACCCGACAGGGGCGTGAAAAACTGTTTTTT CASSTRQGREKLFF TRBJ1-4 TRBV27 - TRBD1
TGCAGTGCTAGAGTAATCACTGAAGCTTTCTTT CSARVITEAFF TRBJ1-1 TRBV20-1 - -
TGTGCCAGCAACCTTCCGGGACAGCTGAACACTGAAGCTTTCTTT CASNLPGQLNTEAFF TRBJ1-1 TRBV19 - TRBD1
TGTGCCAGCAGTCCGCCGGGACTTCCTTATACGCAGTATTTT CASSPPGLPYTQYF TRBJ2-3 TRBV27 - -
TGTGCCAGCACGGATTTTGACGGGGGAAACACCATATATTTT CASTDFDGGNTIYF TRBJ1-3 TRBV6-6 - -
TGTGCCAGCAGTGGGACAGCGCAGTACTTC CASSGTAQYF TRBJ2-7 TRBV3-1/TRBV3-2 - TRBD1
TGTGCCAGCAGTTACTCGACAGTCACTGAAGCTTTCTTT CASSYSTVTEAFF TRBJ1-1 TRBV6-5 - -
TGTGCCAGCAGCAGGACAGAAAACCCTGCCTATGGCTACACCTTC CASSRTENPAYGYTF TRBJ1-2 TRBV5-5 - -
TGTGCCTCCTCGGGGAGAGGGACTGAAGCTTTCTTT CASSGRGTEAFF TRBJ1-1 TRBV30 - -
TGTGCCAGCAGCCTTGAGGGGGGGGCCTACGAGCAGTACTTC CASSLEGGAYEQYF TRBJ2-7 TRBV4-2 - -
TGCGCCAGCAGCTTGAAGTTAGCGGGACCCACCTCCTCCTACAATGAGCAGTTCTTC CASSLKLAGPTSSYNEQFF TRBJ2-1 TRBV5-1 few TRBD2
TGTGCCAGCAGCCAAGAAGGGAGCGGAAACACCATATATTTT CASSQEGSGNTIYF TRBJ1-3 TRBV3-1/TRBV3-2 - -
TGCGCCAGCAGCCAAGAATGGGGGAGGGCTGAGACCCAGTACTTC CASSQEWGRAETQYF TRBJ2-5 TRBV4-3 - TRBD2
TGTGCCAGCAGCTTAGGTCCGGGGGAGACCCAGTACTTC CASSLGPGETQYF TRBJ2-5 TRBV11-3 - -
TGTGCCAGCAGGTCAATATCGGGGATCGGCACCGGGGAGCTGTTTTTT CASRSISGIGTGELFF TRBJ2-2 TRBV11-2 - -
TGTGCCAGCAGTAGCGGGACGAACACCGGGGAGCTGTTTTTT CASSSGTNTGELFF TRBJ2-2 TRBV6-4 - TRBD2
TGTGCCAGCAGCTTGGGCGGGGCGAACACCGGGGAGCTGTTTTTT CASSLGGANTGELFF TRBJ2-2 TRBV5-4 few -
TGTGCCAGCAGCTTGTCACAGGGGGTTGGCGGGGAGCTGTTTTTT CASSLSQGVGGELFF TRBJ2-2 TRBV7-2 - TRBD1
TGTGCCAGCAGCTTGGTCCCCGGGACAGGGGACTACGAGCAGTACTTC CASSLVPGTGDYEQYF TRBJ2-7 TRBV5-8 - TRBD1
TGTGCCTGGAAGGTAGGGATGAGGGACACTGAAGCTTTCTTT CAWKVGMRDTEAFF TRBJ1-1 TRBV30 - -
TGTGCCAGCAGCTTAGTTGTCAGCGGGAGATTAACAGATACGCAGTATTTT CASSLVVSGRLTDTQYF TRBJ2-3 TRBV11-2 few TRBD2
TGTGCCAGCAGCTTTGTGGACGGGGACTATGGCTACACCTTC CASSFVDGDYGYTF TRBJ1-2 TRBV7-2 - -
TGTGCCAGCAGCCACCCACTCTTCTCTGGAAACACCATATATTTT CASSHPLFSGNTIYF TRBJ1-3 TRBV14 once -
TGTGCCAGCAGTTTCGATTCGAGGGCCCCGAACTATGGCTACACCTTC CASSFDSRAPNYGYTF TRBJ1-2 TRBV28 - -
TGTGCCAGCAGTCTGGGACTCGGGGTGAACACTGAAGCTTTCTTT CASSLGLGVNTEAFF TRBJ1-1 TRBV7-9 - -
TGTGCCAGCAGCCCTGTCGGACAGGGGGCTCGCTACACCTTC CASSPVGQGARYTF TRBJ1-2 TRBV11-3 - TRBD1
TGTGCCAGCATCCAGGACAGGGGTAATTCACCCCTCCACTTT CASIQDRGNSPLHF TRBJ1-6 TRBV2 - TRBD1
TGTGCCAGCAGTTGGACAGAAGAGAACACTGAAGCTTTCTTT CASSWTEENTEAFF TRBJ1-1 TRBV6-6 - -
TGTGCCAGCAGCCGGCGGGGGCAAGCCGGTGAAGCTTTCTTT CASSRRGQAGEAFF TRBJ1-1 TRBV3-1/TRBV3-2 - -
TGTGCCAGTAGTATAGTACAGGGGGCTACCTTTGGCTACACCTTC CASSIVQGATFGYTF TRBJ1-2 TRBV19 - TRBD1
TGCGCCAGCAGCTTGGCTAGTACGTCAATTCGAGGGGAGCTGTTTTTT CASSLASTSIRGELFF TRBJ2-2 TRBV5-1 - -
TGTGCCAGCAGCCTGAACAGGGATTCACCCCTCCACTTT CASSLNRDSPLHF TRBJ1-6 TRBV7-2 - -
TGTGCCAGCAGCCCGGGAGGTGCTAACTATGGCTACACCTTC CASSPGGANYGYTF TRBJ1-2 TRBV5-4 - -
TGCGCCAGCAGCCTTGGGACAGCAATCAATCAGCCCCAGCATTTT CASSLGTAINQPQHF TRBJ1-5 TRBV5-1 - TRBD1
TGTGCCATCAGTCCAGCGCGCCAGGGGGCCTACGAGCAGTACTTC CAISPARQGAYEQYF TRBJ2-7 TRBV10-3 - TRBD1
TGTGCCAGCAGTCTAGCGGGGGGTTTAACAGATACGCAGTATTTT CASSLAGGLTDTQYF TRBJ2-3 TRBV6-5 - TRBD2
TGTGCCAGCAGCGGTAGCGGGAGAGCTCTGGGGACCCAGTACTTC CASSGSGRALGTQYF TRBJ2-5 TRBV5-6 - TRBD2
TGCGCCAGCAGCCCGGGACTAGCGGGAAAGACCGGGGAGCTGTTTTTT CASSPGLAGKTGELFF TRBJ2-2 TRBV5-1 - TRBD2
TGTGCCAGCAGCGTACATAGCGGGGGGAGCACAGATACGCAGTATTTT CASSVHSGGSTDTQYF TRBJ2-3 TRBV9 - TRBD2